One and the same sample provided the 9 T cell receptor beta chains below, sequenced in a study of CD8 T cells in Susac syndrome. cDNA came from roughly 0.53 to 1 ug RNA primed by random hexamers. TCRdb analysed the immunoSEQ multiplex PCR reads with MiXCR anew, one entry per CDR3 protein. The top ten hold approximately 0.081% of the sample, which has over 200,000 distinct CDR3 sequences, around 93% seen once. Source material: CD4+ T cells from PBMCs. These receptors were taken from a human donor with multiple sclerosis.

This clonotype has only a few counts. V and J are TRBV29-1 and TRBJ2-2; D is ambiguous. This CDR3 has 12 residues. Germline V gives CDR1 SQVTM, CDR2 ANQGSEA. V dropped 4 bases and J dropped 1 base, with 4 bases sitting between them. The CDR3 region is CSVVGNTGELFF. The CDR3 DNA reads TGCAGCGTTGTTGGGAACACCGGGGAGCTGTTTTTT.

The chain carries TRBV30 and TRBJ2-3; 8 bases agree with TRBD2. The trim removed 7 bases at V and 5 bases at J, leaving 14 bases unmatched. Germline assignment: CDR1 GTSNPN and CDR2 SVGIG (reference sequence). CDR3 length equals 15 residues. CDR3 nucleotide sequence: TGTGCCTCCCGGAAGGAACTAGCGGCCAGAGATACGCAGTATTTT. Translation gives CASRKELAARDTQYF.

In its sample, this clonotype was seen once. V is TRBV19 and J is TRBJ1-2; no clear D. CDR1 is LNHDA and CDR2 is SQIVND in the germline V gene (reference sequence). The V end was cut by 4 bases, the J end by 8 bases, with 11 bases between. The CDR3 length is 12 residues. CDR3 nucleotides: TGTGCCAGTAGTACGGGTAGACCCGGCTACACCTTC. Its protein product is CASSTGRPGYTF.

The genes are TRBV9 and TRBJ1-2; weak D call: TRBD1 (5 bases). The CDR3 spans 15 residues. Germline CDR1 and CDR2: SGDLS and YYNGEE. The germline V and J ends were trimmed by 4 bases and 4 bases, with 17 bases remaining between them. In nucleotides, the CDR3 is TGTGCCAGCAGCCTGGGACTCTCCGAGAGCTATGGCTACACCTTC. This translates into CASSLGLSESYGYTF.

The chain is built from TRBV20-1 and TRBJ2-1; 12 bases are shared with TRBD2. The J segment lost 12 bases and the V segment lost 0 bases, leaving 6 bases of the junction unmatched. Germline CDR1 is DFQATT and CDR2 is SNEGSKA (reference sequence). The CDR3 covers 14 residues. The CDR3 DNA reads TGCAGTGCTAGAGAGGAGACTAGCGGGGGAGCGCAGTTCTTC. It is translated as CSAREETSGGAQFF.

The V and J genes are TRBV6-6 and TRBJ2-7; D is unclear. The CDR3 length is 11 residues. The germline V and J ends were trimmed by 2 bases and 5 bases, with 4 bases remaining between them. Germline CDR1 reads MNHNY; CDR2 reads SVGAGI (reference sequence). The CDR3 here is CASSYVDEQYF. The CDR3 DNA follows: TGTGCCAGCAGTTACGTGGACGAGCAGTACTTC.

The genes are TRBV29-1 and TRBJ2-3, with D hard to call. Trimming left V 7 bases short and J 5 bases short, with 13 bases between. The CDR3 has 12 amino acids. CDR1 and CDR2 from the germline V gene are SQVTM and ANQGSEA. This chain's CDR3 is CSAVPRGDTQYF. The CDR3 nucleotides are TGCAGCGCGGTACCACGTGGAGATACGCAGTATTTT.

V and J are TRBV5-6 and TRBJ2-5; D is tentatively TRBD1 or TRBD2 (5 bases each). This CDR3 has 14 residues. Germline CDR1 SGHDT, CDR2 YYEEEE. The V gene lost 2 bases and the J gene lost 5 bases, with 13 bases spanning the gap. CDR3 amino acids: CASSFRSGTETQYF. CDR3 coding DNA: TGTGCCAGCAGCTTCAGGTCGGGGACGGAGACCCAGTACTTC.

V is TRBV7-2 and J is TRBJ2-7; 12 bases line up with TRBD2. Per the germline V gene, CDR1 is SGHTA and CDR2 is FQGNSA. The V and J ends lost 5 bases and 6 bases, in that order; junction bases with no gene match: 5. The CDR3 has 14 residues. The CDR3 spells CASSPGLAGAEQYV. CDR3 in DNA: TGTGCCAGCAGCCCGGGACTAGCGGGTGCCGAGCAGTACGTC.